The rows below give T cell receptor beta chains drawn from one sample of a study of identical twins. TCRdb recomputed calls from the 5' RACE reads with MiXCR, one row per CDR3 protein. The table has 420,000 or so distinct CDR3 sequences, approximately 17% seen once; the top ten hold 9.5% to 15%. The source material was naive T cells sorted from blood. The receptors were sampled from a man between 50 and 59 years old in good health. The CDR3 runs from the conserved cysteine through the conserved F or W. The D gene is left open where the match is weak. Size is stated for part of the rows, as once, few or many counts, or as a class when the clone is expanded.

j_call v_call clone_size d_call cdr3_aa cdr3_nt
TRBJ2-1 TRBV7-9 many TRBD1 CASSSSGGPFF TGTGCCAGCAGCTCCTCAGGGGGCCCGTTCTTC
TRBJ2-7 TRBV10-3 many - CAIRAQVRDEQYF TGTGCCATCAGGGCACAAGTGCGGGACGAGCAGTACTTC
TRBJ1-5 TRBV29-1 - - CSAGEGRDQPQHF TGCAGCGCAGGGGAAGGGCGCGATCAGCCCCAGCATTTT
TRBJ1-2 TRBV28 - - CASSPPGAYGYTF TGTGCCAGCAGTCCCCCAGGGGCATATGGCTACACCTTC
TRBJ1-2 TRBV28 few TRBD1 CASSFVIDRGGYTF TGTGCCAGCAGTTTTGTAATAGACAGGGGGGGCTACACCTTC
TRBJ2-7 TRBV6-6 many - CASSRGLYEQYF TGTGCCAGCAGTCGGGGCCTTTACGAGCAGTACTTC
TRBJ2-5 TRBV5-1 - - CASSLTQPQETQYF TGCGCCAGCAGCTTAACACAGCCCCAAGAGACCCAGTACTTC
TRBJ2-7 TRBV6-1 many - CASSFDRDPSYEQYF TGTGCCAGCAGCTTTGACAGAGACCCATCCTACGAGCAGTACTTC
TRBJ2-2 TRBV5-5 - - CASSLTVPGELFF TGTGCCAGCAGCCTGACAGTCCCCGGGGAGCTGTTTTTT
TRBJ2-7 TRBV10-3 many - CAISESLGMGTSEQYF TGTGCCATCAGTGAGTCTCTGGGGATGGGAACGTCCGAGCAGTACTTC
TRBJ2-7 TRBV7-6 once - CASSLASASVGYEQYF TGTGCCAGCAGCTTAGCGTCAGCGAGTGTGGGTTACGAGCAGTACTTC
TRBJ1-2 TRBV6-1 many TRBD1 CASTETGKGGYTF TGTGCCAGCACCGAGACAGGGAAAGGTGGCTACACCTTC
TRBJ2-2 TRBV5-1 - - CASSFGIMGTGELFF TGCGCCAGCAGCTTTGGTATTATGGGAACCGGGGAGCTGTTTTTT
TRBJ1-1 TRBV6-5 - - CASSSSRVGTEAFF TGTGCCAGCAGTTCCTCCAGGGTTGGCACTGAAGCTTTCTTT
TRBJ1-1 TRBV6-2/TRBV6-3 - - CASSYAVGGVRTEAFF TGTGCCAGCAGTTACGCCGTGGGGGGAGTAAGGACTGAAGCTTTCTTT
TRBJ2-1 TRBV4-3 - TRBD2 CASSQVWGREGYNEQFF TGCGCCAGCAGCCAAGTCTGGGGCAGGGAGGGGTACAATGAGCAGTTCTTC
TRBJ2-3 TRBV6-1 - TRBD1 CATRTGPMADTQYF TGTGCCACCCGGACAGGCCCCATGGCAGATACGCAGTATTTT
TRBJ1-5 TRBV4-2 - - CASSQDIFVGMGRTLGGNQPQHF TGTGCCAGCAGCCAAGATATTTTCGTAGGGATGGGTAGAACTTTGGGGGGCAATCAGCCCCAGCATTTT
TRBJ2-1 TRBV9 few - CASSAGPKVANEQFF TGTGCCAGCAGCGCTGGCCCCAAGGTTGCGAATGAGCAGTTCTTC
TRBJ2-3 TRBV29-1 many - CSVDRGADTQYF TGCAGCGTTGATAGGGGGGCAGATACGCAGTATTTT
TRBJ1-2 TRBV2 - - CASTQTDSRGYTF TGTGCCAGCACTCAAACGGACAGTCGGGGCTACACCTTC
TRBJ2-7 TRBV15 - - CATSRDPGAYEQYF TGTGCCACCAGCAGAGATCCGGGGGCCTACGAGCAGTACTTC
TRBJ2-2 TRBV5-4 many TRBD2 CASSLVREGTGELFF TGTGCCAGCAGCTTGGTTCGGGAGGGCACCGGGGAGCTGTTTTTT